Below are 5 T cell receptor beta chains sequenced from a single sample in a study of T-cell memory formation after mild COVID-19. MiXCR, run by TCRdb on the 5' RACE reads, gives a single entry per CDR3 protein. The sample yields about 340,000 distinct CDR3 sequences, 15% seen once. The sequencing input was PBMCs or a T cell subset sorted from them (not recorded which). These TCRs come from a young man who had mild COVID-19 (a few samples of this study predate the infection). Cell type and time point are not known.

This sequence joins TRBV6-2 or TRBV6-3 and TRBJ1-2; 8 bases are shared with TRBD1. Trimming removed 4 bases from V and 4 bases from J; junction bases left unmatched: 8. From germline, CDR1 is MNHEY and CDR2 SVGEGT. There are 15 residues in the CDR3. The CDR3 nucleotides are TGTGCCAGCAGTTCCCGGACAGGGAGTGGCTATGGCTACACCTTC. Translating it yields CASSSRTGSGYGYTF.

This clonotype was detected a few times. This chain uses TRBV7-9 with TRBJ2-5; the match to TRBD2 covers 9 bases. This CDR3 contains 16 residues. Germline CDR1 and CDR2: SEHNR and FQNEAQ (reference sequence). Trimming cost V 2 bases and J 1 base; bases outside gene matches: 5. CDR3 in amino acids: CASSLRLAGPQETQYF. The DNA for the CDR3 is TGTGCCAGCAGCTTAAGGCTAGCGGGGCCCCAAGAGACCCAGTACTTC. The whole variable domain, filled in from reference TRBV7-9 and TRBJ2-5, reads DTGVSQNPRHKITKRGQNVTFRCDPISEHNRLYWYRQTLGQGPEFLTYFQNEAQLEKSRLLSDRFSAERPKGSFSTLEIQRTEQGDSAMYLCASSLRLAGPQETQYFGPGTRLLVL.

The J gene is TRBJ2-1, the V gene TRBV7-2; 11 bases agree with TRBD2. The length of the CDR3 is 16 residues. Looked up from germline, CDR1 is SGHTA and CDR2 is FQGNSA. The ends lost 0 bases at V and 5 bases at J; junction bases unmatched: 3. CDR3 DNA sequence: TGTGCCAGCAGCTTAGCAGGGACTAGCGGCAACAATGAGCAGTTCTTC. Its translation is CASSLAGTSGNNEQFF.

In its sample, this clonotype was seen a few times. V and J are TRBV20-1 and TRBJ2-5, with D possibly matching TRBD1 (6 bases). Per germline, CDR1 DFQATT and CDR2 SNEGSKA (reference sequence). There are 13 residues in the CDR3. Trimming cost V 1 base and J 5 bases, with 11 bases left between them. The CDR3, as DNA: TGCAGTGCTAGAGTCGGTGGGGGCGAGACCCAGTACTTC. This gives the protein CSARVGGGETQYF.

The V call is TRBV4-2, the J call TRBJ2-7; perhaps TRBD1 as D (5 bases). V lost 4 bases and J lost 6, with 19 bases in between. CDR3 size: 15 residues. Per germline, CDR1 LGHNA and CDR2 YNFKEQ. The CDR3 is CASSLHLQGNGEQYF. The CDR3 DNA follows: TGTGCCAGCAGCCTACACCTCCAGGGAAACGGCGAGCAGTACTTC.